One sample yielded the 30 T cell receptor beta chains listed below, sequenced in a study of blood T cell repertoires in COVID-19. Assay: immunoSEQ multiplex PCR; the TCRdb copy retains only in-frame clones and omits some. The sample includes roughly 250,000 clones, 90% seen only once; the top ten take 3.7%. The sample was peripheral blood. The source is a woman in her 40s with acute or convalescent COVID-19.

The CDR3: CASSSRDSFWNTEAFF. The CDR3 nucleotides read TGTGCCAGCAGCTCCCGGGACAGCTTCTGGAACACTGAAGCTTTCTTT. This chain links TRBV5-4 with TRBJ1-1; 7 bases line up with TRBD1. Trimming at V came to 3 bases and at J to 1 base, leaving 9 bases not matched to a gene. This CDR3 comprises 16 residues. Germline V CDR1 and CDR2: SGHNT, YYREEE (reference sequence).

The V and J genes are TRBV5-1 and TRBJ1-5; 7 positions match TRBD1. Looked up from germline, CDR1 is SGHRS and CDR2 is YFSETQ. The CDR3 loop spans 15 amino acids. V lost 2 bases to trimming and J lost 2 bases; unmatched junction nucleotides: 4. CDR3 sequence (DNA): TGCGCCAGCAGCTTCTCAGGGGGTGGCAATCAGCCCCAGCATTTT. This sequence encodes CASSFSGGGNQPQHF.

The CDR3: CASSPGQIYGYTF. The CDR3 nucleotides are TGTGCCAGCAGTCCGGGACAGATCTATGGCTACACCTTC. The chain uses TRBV6-5 and TRBJ1-2; 7 nucleotides agree with TRBD1. This CDR3 comprises 13 residues. After removal of 5 bases from V and 4 bases from J, the junction contained 4 bases not matched to a gene. The germline V gene encodes CDR1 MNHEY and CDR2 SVGAGI.

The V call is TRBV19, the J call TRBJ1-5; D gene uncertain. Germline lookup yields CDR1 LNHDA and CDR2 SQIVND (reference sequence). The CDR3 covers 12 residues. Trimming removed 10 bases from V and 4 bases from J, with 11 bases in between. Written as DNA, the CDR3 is TGTGCCACTAATCTGTTAAATCAGCCCCAGCATTTT. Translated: CATNLLNQPQHF. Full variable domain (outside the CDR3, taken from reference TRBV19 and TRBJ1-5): DGGITQSPKYLFRKEGQNVTLSCEQNLNHDAMYWYRQDPGQGLRLIYYSQIVNDFQKGDIAEGYSVSREKKESFPLTVTSAQKNPTAFYLCATNLLNQPQHFGDGTRLSIL.

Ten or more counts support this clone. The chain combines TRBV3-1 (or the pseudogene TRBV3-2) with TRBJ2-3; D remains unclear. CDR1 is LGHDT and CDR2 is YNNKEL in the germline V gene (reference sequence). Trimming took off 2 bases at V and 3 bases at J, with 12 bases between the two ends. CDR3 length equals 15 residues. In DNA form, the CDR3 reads TGTGCCAGCAGCCAACTCCACCGCGCTACAGATACGCAGTATTTT. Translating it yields CASSQLHRATDTQYF.

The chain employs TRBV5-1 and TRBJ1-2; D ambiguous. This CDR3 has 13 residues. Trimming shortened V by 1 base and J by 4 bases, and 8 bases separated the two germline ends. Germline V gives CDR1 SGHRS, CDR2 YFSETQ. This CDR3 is CASSLSGSYGYTF. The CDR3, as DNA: TGCGCCAGCAGCTTGTCCGGGAGCTATGGCTACACCTTC. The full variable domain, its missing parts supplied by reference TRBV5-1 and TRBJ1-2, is KAGVTQTPRYLIKTRGQQVTLSCSPISGHRSVSWYQQTPGQGLQFLFEYFSETQRNKGNFPGRFSGRQFSNSRSEMNVSTLELGDSALYLCASSLSGSYGYTFGSGTRLTVV.

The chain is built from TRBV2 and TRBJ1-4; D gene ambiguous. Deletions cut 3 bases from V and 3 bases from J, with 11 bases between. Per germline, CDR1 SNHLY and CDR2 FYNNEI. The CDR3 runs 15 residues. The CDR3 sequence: CASSDRSAANEKLFF. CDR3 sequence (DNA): TGTGCCAGCAGTGATCGTTCAGCGGCTAATGAAAAACTGTTTTTT. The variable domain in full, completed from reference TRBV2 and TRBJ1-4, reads EPEVTQTPSHQVTQMGQEVILRCVPISNHLYFYWYRQILGQKVEFLVSFYNNEISEKSEIFDDQFSVERPDGSNFTLKIRSTKLEDSAMYFCASSDRSAANEKLFFGSGTQLSVL.

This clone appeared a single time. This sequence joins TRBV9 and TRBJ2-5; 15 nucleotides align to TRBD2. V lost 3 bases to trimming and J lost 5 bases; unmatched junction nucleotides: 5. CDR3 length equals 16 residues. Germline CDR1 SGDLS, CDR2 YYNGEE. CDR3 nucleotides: TGTGCCAGCAGCGGGACTAGCGGGGGGGCCTTGGAGACCCAGTACTTC. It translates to CASSGTSGGALETQYF.

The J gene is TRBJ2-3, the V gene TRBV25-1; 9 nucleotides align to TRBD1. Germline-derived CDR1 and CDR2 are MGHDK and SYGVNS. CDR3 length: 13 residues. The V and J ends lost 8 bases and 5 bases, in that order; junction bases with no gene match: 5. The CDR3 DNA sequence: TGTGCCAGCCAACAGGGGGCCATAGATACGCAGTATTTT. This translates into CASQQGAIDTQYF.

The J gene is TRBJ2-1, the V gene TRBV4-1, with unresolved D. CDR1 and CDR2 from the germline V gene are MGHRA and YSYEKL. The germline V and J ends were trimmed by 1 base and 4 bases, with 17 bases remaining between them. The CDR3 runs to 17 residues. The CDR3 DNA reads TGCGCCAGCAGCCAAGCCCCTCGCAGACTCCTATACAATGAGCAGTTCTTC. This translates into CASSQAPRRLLYNEQFF.

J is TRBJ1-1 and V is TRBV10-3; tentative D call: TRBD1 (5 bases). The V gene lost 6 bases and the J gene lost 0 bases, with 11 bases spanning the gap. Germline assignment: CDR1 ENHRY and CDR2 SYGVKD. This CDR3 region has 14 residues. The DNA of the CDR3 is TGTGCCATCAGGACGACGGACATGAACACTGAAGCTTTCTTT. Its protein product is CAIRTTDMNTEAFF.

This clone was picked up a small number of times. The CDR3 spells CASSPTGYSGNTIYF. CDR3 nucleotide sequence: TGTGCCAGCTCACCCACAGGGTACTCTGGAAACACCATATATTTT. The chain links TRBV18 to TRBJ1-3; D perhaps matches TRBD1 (6 bases). CDR1 is KGHSH, CDR2 LQKENI, per germline. The CDR3 has 15 amino acids. Trimming removed 3 bases from V and 0 bases from J, with 9 bases in between.

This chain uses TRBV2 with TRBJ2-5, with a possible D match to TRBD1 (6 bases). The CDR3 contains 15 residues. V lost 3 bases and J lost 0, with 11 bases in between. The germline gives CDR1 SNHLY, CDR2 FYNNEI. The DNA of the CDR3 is TGTGCCAGCAGTGACTTTGACAGGAACCAAGAGACCCAGTACTTC. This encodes CASSDFDRNQETQYF.

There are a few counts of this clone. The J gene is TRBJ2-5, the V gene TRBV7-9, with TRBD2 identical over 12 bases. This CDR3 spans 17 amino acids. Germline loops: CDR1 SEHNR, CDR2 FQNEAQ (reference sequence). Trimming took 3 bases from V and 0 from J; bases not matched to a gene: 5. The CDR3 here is CASSLTSGGADQETQYF. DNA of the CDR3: TGTGCCAGCAGCTTGACTAGCGGGGGAGCGGACCAAGAGACCCAGTACTTC.

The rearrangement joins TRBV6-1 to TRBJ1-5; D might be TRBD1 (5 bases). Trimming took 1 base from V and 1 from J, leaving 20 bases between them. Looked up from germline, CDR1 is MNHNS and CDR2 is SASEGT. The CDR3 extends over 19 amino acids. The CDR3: CASSEEGIGVGRSNQPQHF. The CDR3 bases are TGTGCCAGCAGTGAAGAGGGAATAGGGGTGGGTCGGAGCAATCAGCCCCAGCATTTT.

The DNA of the CDR3 is TGCGCCAGCAGCCTACGGACAGGGAGCGGAGAGACCCAGTACTTC. Protein: CASSLRTGSGETQYF. The chain couples TRBV5-1 to TRBJ2-5, with TRBD1 identical over 8 bases. The CDR3 is 15 amino acids. The J segment lost 4 bases and the V segment lost 4 bases, leaving 9 bases of the junction unmatched. In germline, CDR1 is SGHRS, CDR2 YFSETQ.

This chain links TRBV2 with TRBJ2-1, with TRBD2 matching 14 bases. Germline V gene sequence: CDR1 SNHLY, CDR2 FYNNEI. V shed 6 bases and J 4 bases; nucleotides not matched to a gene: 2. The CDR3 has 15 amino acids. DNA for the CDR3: TGTGCCAGCAGCGGGACTAGCGGGGGTTACAATGAGCAGTTCTTC. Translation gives CASSGTSGGYNEQFF.

CDR3 sequence: CASSLSTGLSGNTIYF. CDR3 sequence (DNA): TGTGCCAGCAGCTTATCGACAGGGCTCTCTGGAAACACCATATATTTT. The chain carries TRBV11-2 and TRBJ1-3, with 7 bases identical to TRBD1. CDR3 length: 16 residues. Looked up from germline, CDR1 is SGHAT and CDR2 is FQNNGV. J lost 0 bases, V lost 2 bases, and 4 bases had no gene match.

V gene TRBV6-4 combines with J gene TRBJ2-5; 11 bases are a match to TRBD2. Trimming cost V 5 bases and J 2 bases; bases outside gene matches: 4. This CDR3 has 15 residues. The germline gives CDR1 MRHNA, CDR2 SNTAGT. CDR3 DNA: TGTGCCAGCAGTCCGACTAGCGGGGTACAAGAGACCCAGTACTTC. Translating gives CASSPTSGVQETQYF.

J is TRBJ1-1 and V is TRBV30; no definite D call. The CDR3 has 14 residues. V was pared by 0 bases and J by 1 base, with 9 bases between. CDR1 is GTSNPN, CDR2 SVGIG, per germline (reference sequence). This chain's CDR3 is CAWSVSVENTEAFF. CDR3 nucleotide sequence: TGTGCCTGGAGTGTGTCAGTCGAGAACACTGAAGCTTTCTTT.

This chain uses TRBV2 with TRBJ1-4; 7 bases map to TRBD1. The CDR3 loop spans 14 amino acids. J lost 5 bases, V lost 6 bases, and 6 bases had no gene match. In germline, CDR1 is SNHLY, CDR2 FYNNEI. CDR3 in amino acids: CASSQGGANEKLFF. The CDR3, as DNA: TGTGCCAGCAGCCAGGGGGGAGCGAATGAAAAACTGTTTTTT.

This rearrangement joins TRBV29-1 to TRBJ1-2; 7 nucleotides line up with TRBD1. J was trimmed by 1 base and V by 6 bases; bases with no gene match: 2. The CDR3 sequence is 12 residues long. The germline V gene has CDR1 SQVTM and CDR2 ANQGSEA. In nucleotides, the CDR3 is TGCAGCGTCCAGGGGGATAACTATGGCTACACCTTC. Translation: CSVQGDNYGYTF.

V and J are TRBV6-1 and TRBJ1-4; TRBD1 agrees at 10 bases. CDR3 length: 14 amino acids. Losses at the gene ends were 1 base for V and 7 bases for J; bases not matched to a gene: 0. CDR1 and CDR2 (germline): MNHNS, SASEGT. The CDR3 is CASSEGTGGEKLFF. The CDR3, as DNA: TGTGCCAGCAGTGAAGGGACAGGGGGTGAAAAACTGTTTTTT.

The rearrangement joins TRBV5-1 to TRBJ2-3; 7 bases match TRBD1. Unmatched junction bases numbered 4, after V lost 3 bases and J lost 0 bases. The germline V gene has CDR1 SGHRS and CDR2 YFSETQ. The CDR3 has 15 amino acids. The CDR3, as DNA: TGCGCCAGCAGCTGGGGGACAGAAAGCACAGATACGCAGTATTTT. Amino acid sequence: CASSWGTESTDTQYF.

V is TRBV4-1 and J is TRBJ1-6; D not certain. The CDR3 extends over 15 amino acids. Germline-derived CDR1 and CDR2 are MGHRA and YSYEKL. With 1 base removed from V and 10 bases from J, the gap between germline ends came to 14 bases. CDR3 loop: CASSQVSPRISPLHF. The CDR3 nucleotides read TGCGCCAGCAGCCAAGTCTCCCCGAGGATATCACCCCTCCACTTT.

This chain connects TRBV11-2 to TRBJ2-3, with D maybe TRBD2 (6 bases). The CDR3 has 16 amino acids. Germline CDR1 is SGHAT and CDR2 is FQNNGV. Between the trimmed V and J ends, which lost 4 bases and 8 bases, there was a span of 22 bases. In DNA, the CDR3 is TGTGCCAGCAGCTCCGGGGGTAGTGCAGTGCGGGGTACGCAGTATTTT. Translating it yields CASSSGGSAVRGTQYF.

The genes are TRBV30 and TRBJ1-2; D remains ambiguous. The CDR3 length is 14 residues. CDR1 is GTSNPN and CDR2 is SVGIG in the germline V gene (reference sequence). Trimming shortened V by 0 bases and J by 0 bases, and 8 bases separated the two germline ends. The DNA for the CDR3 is TGTGCCTGGAGTGTAAGCCGAGCTAACTATGGCTACACCTTC. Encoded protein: CAWSVSRANYGYTF.

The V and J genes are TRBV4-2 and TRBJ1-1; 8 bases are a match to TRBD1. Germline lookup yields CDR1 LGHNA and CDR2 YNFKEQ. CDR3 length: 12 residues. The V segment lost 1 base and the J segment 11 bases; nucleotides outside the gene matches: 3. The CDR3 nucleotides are TGTGCCAGCAGCCAAGGGACAGGGAGGGCTTTCTTT. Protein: CASSQGTGRAFF.

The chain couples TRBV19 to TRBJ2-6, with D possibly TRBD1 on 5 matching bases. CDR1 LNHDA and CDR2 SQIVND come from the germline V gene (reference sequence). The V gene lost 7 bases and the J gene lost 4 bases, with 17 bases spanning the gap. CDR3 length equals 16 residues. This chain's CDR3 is CASTHRSPLGANVLTF. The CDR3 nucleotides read TGTGCCAGTACCCACAGGTCTCCCTTGGGGGCCAACGTCCTGACTTTC.

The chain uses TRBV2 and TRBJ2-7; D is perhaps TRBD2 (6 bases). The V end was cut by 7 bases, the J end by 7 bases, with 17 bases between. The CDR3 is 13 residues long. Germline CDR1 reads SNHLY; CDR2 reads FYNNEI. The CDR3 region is CASKREKEGEQYV. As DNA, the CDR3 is TGTGCCAGCAAAAGAGAGAAGGAGGGGGAGCAGTACGTC.